What follows is one T cell receptor (beta chain) and its context. Profiling relied on immunoSEQ multiplex PCR, and the TCRdb table lists in-frame clones only, not all of them. The sample holds about 230,000 clones; 80% to 90% are singletons and the top ten take under 14%. The CDR3 is 17 amino acids. The ends lost 4 bases at V and 2 bases at J; junction bases unmatched: 11. This record belongs to a study of blood T cell repertoires in COVID-19. The rearrangement links TRBV23-1 to TRBJ2-3; TRBD2 aligns across 8 bases. Being an ORF, TRBV23-1 has a function that is uncertain. The sample taken for sequencing was peripheral blood. This TCR was recovered from a man aged 50 to 59 with COVID-19, enrolled during active disease. CDR3 nucleotide sequence: TGCGCCAGCAGTCCCCACGGGGGGGCTGACAACACAGATACGCAGTATTTT. Amino acid sequence: CASSPHGGADNTDTQYF.